A selection of T cell receptor beta chains follows, all from one sample in a study of T cell repertoires in cytomegalovirus infection. Their target antigens are unknown. One entry per CDR3 protein results from TCRdb running MiXCR on the reads. The sample yields 700,000 to 900,000 distinct CDR3 sequences, about 27% seen once. The starting material was cultured CD8+ T cells from PBMCs, obtained from culture after CMV antigen stimulation. Receptors were obtained from a human donor in good health (CMV status not recorded). Some clones in this sample may be carry-over from other donors' samples. Each CDR3 is given with its conserved first and last residue. The order of the fields is V gene, J gene, clone size, CDR3 protein. Rows may omit the clone size; those that give it use once, few, many or a size class.

>TRBV5-6|TRBJ2-1|NA
CASSLTPSIVHENNEQFF
>TRBV6-2/TRBV6-3|TRBJ2-1|many
CASSYGGGYNEQFF
>TRBV29-1|TRBJ2-2|NA
CSVAQQGDYTGELFF
>TRBV5-1|TRBJ2-3|once
CASSLGRGSVEDTQYF
>TRBV4-1|TRBJ2-5|many
CASSFRGAQETQYF
>TRBV6-6|TRBJ1-1|NA
CASSYSYLNTEAFF
>TRBV6-1|TRBJ1-1|few
CASTERLNTEAFF
>TRBV14|TRBJ1-3|few
CASSEGLGFSGNTIYF
>TRBV7-3|TRBJ2-1|many
CASSLMGGTPQYNEQFF
>TRBV7-8|TRBJ1-1|many
CASSSQKQKNTEAFF
>TRBV7-2|TRBJ1-2|many
CASSLKGGYTF
>TRBV7-2|TRBJ1-1|many
CASSLAAPEAFF
>TRBV7-9|TRBJ2-4|NA
CASSLTLRGEAKNIQYF
>TRBV7-9|TRBJ1-1|many
CASSLSRDRGMNTEAFF
>TRBV6-2/TRBV6-3|TRBJ2-1|NA
CASSWVNTEQFF
>TRBV2|TRBJ2-2|NA
CASSVVDTVAGELFF
>TRBV27|TRBJ1-2|NA
CASRSDRETNYGYTF
>TRBV20-1|TRBJ2-5|NA
CSARAQRSQYF
>TRBV7-9|TRBJ2-1|few
CASSGRTGGHNDNEQFF
>TRBV11-1|TRBJ1-1|NA
CASSRGIGTEAFF
>TRBV9|TRBJ2-2|NA
CASSVWTRGTGELFF
>TRBV7-9|TRBJ1-5|many
CASSFVPDIYSNQPQHF
>TRBV9|TRBJ2-2|NA
CASSTRLAGDPGELFF
>TRBV24-1|TRBJ1-1|NA
CATSGSGETEAFF
>TRBV12-3/TRBV12-4|TRBJ1-1|few
CASSFRGRTAFF
>TRBV7-9|TRBJ1-1|NA
CASSYPGQGEPRTEAFF
>TRBV20-1|TRBJ2-3|NA
CSARDGITDTQYF
>TRBV15|TRBJ2-4|NA
CATSRDRGAKNIQYF
>TRBV5-6|TRBJ1-3|NA
CASSSYRDSTLWDTIYF
>TRBV7-2|TRBJ2-1|NA
CASSSAVSSYNEQFF
>TRBV6-8|TRBJ1-2|NA
CASSQQGGQDGYTF
>TRBV4-2|TRBJ2-2|NA
CASSQDPGLPLWLFF
>TRBV6-1|TRBJ1-1|NA
CASSGSAFVRQGTTEAFF
>TRBV7-6|TRBJ2-2|NA
CASIVPAGTGELFF
>TRBV27|TRBJ2-3|NA
CASSLSVGSTDTQYF
>TRBV19|TRBJ2-5|few
CASSIRGGGMETQYF
>TRBV6-5|TRBJ1-1|NA
CASRHSGNTEAFF
>TRBV10-3|TRBJ2-1|NA
CAINGQGLTYNEQFF
>TRBV11-3|TRBJ2-1|few
CASSFDHNEQFF
>TRBV12-3/TRBV12-4|TRBJ2-7|NA
CASSFGSAGGYEQYF
>TRBV6-1|TRBJ1-6|few
CASSEGSNNSPLHF
>TRBV27|TRBJ2-5|NA
CASSLSGQGAETQYF
>TRBV7-6|TRBJ1-2|NA
CASSLGAQYYGYTF
>TRBV20-1|TRBJ2-1|NA
CSAREGLAYYNEQFF